Each of the 26 T cell receptor beta chains below was sequenced from the same sample in a study of blood T cell repertoires in COVID-19. Repertoires were generated with immunoSEQ multiplex PCR, while TCRdb's copy carries only in-frame clones and drops some. In the table there are some 400,000 clones, about 87% of which are singletons. Sequencing was carried out using peripheral blood. Source of these receptors: a woman aged 55 to 70 with COVID-19, enrolled during active disease.

The chain combines TRBV4-1 with TRBJ2-7, with TRBD1 matching 7 bases. Looked up from germline, CDR1 is MGHRA and CDR2 is YSYEKL. Trimming at V came to 3 bases and at J to 4 bases, leaving 3 bases not matched to a gene. The CDR3 is 13 residues long. This CDR3 reads CASSHPDRYEQYF. DNA for the CDR3: TGCGCCAGCAGCCACCCGGACAGGTACGAGCAGTACTTC.

The V call is TRBV7-3, the J call TRBJ2-3; the match to TRBD2 covers 8 bases. Trimming at V came to 3 bases and at J to 4 bases, leaving 15 bases not matched to a gene. This CDR3 region has 18 residues. Germline V gene sequence: CDR1 SGHTA, CDR2 FQGTGA. CDR3 nucleotides: TGTGCCAGCAGCTTGAGCCGTTTCGGGCGGGGGGCCGCAGATACGCAGTATTTT. It codes for CASSLSRFGRGAADTQYF.

The gene calls are TRBV2 and TRBJ2-2; 7 bases are shared with TRBD1. The CDR3 has 16 amino acids. Trimming at V came to 4 bases and at J to 2 bases, leaving 7 bases not matched to a gene. The V gene's germline CDR1 is SNHLY and CDR2 FYNNEI. CDR3 sequence: CASSVTRQGNTGELFF. DNA for the CDR3: TGTGCCAGCAGTGTCACGAGACAGGGCAACACCGGGGAGCTGTTTTTT.

The chain links TRBV30 to TRBJ2-1; TRBD2 agrees at 9 bases. Unmatched junction bases numbered 7, after V lost 4 bases and J lost 9 bases. This CDR3 spans 13 amino acids. The germline gives CDR1 GTSNPN, CDR2 SVGIG (reference sequence). The CDR3 bases are TGTGCCTGGATGGGCGGGGGGGTGGTTGAGCAGTTCTTC. Protein product: CAWMGGGVVEQFF.

This rearrangement joins TRBV5-5 to TRBJ1-4; possible D gene TRBD1, 6 bases. Trimming took 0 bases from V and 7 from J, leaving 16 bases between them. CDR1 and CDR2 from the germline V gene are SGHKS and YYEKEE (reference sequence). The CDR3 loop spans 16 amino acids. The CDR3 reads CASSLGAGTSGEKLFF. Written as DNA, the CDR3 is TGTGCCAGCAGCTTGGGGGCCGGGACATCGGGTGAAAAACTGTTTTTT.

V usage is TRBV5-8 and J usage is TRBJ1-1, with D possibly matching TRBD1 (6 bases). With 4 bases removed from V and 0 bases from J, the gap between germline ends came to 19 bases. CDR3 length: 17 amino acids. Germline values: CDR1 SGHTS, CDR2 YDEGEE. CDR3 DNA sequence: TGTGCCAGCAGCGTCGACAGGACGGGGCTCATGAACACTGAAGCTTTCTTT. Its protein product is CASSVDRTGLMNTEAFF. Drawing the rest from reference TRBV5-8 and TRBJ1-1, the complete variable domain is EAGVTQSPTHLIKTRGQQATLRCSPISGHTSVYWYQQALGLGLQFLLWYDEGEERNRGNFPPRFSGRQFPNYSSELNVNALELEDSALYLCASSVDRTGLMNTEAFFGQGTRLTVV.

The genes are TRBV10-2 and TRBJ1-1, with a weak D call TRBD1 (6 bases). Germline loops: CDR1 WSHSY, CDR2 SAAADI. The CDR3 covers 12 residues. Trimming pared 5 bases from V and 8 bases from J, leaving 12 bases between. The DNA for the CDR3 is TGCGCCAGCAGTTCCCACGACAGGGAAGCTTTCTTT. Protein product: CASSSHDREAFF.

The chain carries TRBV6-1 and TRBJ1-2; D is possibly TRBD1 (5 bases). V was cut by 2 bases and J by 1 base, with 11 bases left in between. The length of the CDR3 is 15 residues. CDR1 is MNHNS, CDR2 SASEGT, per germline. The CDR3: CASSEQGGFNYGYTF. The DNA of the CDR3 is TGTGCCAGCAGTGAACAGGGAGGGTTTAACTATGGCTACACCTTC.

The chain combines TRBV6-5 with TRBJ2-5; D gene unclear. Germline V CDR1 and CDR2: MNHEY, SVGAGI. V was cut by 6 bases and J by 1 base, with 9 bases left in between. CDR3 size: 13 residues. The DNA of the CDR3 is TGTGCCAGCAGCCTTAACTTCCAAGAGACCCAGTACTTC. Translating gives CASSLNFQETQYF.

The V call is TRBV7-3, the J call TRBJ2-1; 12 positions agree with TRBD1. V dropped 5 bases and J dropped 8; count of bases not matched to a gene: 13. This CDR3 region has 17 residues. Germline values: CDR1 SGHTA, CDR2 FQGTGA. CDR3 coding DNA: TGTGCCAGCAGCCCGGCGCCCCGGGACAGGGGGCCCTATGAGCAGTTCTTC. This gives the protein CASSPAPRDRGPYEQFF.

The chain uses TRBV2 and TRBJ2-7; maybe TRBD2 (6 bases). CDR3 length equals 13 residues. Germline V gene lookup returns CDR1 SNHLY and CDR2 FYNNEI. Deletions cut 6 bases from V and 3 bases from J, with 12 bases between. CDR3 protein: CASSRGALYEQYF. The CDR3 nucleotides are TGTGCCAGCAGCCGCGGGGCTCTCTACGAGCAGTACTTC.

Remarks on this clone: The same CDR3 can be traced to other DNA sequences in this sample. The chain recombines TRBV7-3 with TRBJ2-3; maybe TRBD1 (5 bases). The V gene lost 3 bases and the J gene lost 1 base, with 8 bases spanning the gap. Germline CDR1 and CDR2: SGHTA and FQGTGA. CDR3 length: 14 residues. The CDR3: CASSFGAGTDTQYF. DNA of the CDR3: TGTGCCAGCAGCTTTGGGGCAGGCACAGATACGCAGTATTTT.

The rearrangement uses TRBV5-1 and TRBJ2-7; 7 nucleotides match TRBD1. There are 13 residues in the CDR3. Germline V gene lookup returns CDR1 SGHRS and CDR2 YFSETQ. V shed 4 bases, J shed 5 bases, and the junction held 6 bases outside the gene matches. In DNA form, the CDR3 reads TGCGCCAGCAGCCGACAGGGTTTCAACGAGCAGTACTTC. Translating gives CASSRQGFNEQYF.

Within the sample, this clone is large (0.1 to 1%). This chain links TRBV5-1 with TRBJ1-2; weak D call: TRBD1 (5 bases). CDR1 and CDR2 from the germline V gene are SGHRS and YFSETQ. This CDR3 spans 15 amino acids. V was pared by 3 bases and J by 7 bases, with 19 bases between. The CDR3 spells CASSSTLATGGGYTF. CDR3 in DNA: TGCGCCAGCAGCTCAACTCTAGCAACCGGGGGTGGCTACACCTTC.

The rearrangement uses TRBV3-1 (or the pseudogene TRBV3-2) and TRBJ2-5; 7 nucleotides match TRBD1. Trimming cost V 5 bases and J 4 bases; bases outside gene matches: 7. The germline gives CDR1 LGHDT, CDR2 YNNKEL (reference sequence). This CDR3 contains 14 residues. The CDR3 reads CASSTPQGVETQYF. CDR3 coding DNA: TGTGCCAGCAGCACCCCGCAGGGGGTAGAGACCCAGTACTTC.

The chain has TRBV19 and TRBJ1-2; 8 nucleotides align to TRBD1. V was pared by 6 bases and J by 0 bases, with 3 bases of the junction left unmatched. This CDR3 is 14 amino acids long. Germline CDR1 and CDR2: LNHDA and SQIVND (reference sequence). DNA of the CDR3: TGTGCCAGTAGGCTGGACAGGGCTAACTATGGCTACACCTTC. Encoded protein: CASRLDRANYGYTF. The variable domain in full, with the rest retrieved from reference TRBV19 and TRBJ1-2, is DGGITQSPKYLFRKEGQNVTLSCEQNLNHDAMYWYRQDPGQGLRLIYYSQIVNDFQKGDIAEGYSVSREKKESFPLTVTSAQKNPTAFYLCASRLDRANYGYTFGSGTRLTVV.

This clone was seen a single time. The V gene is TRBV5-1, the J gene TRBJ1-4, with D hard to call. CDR3 length equals 13 residues. The V end was cut by 0 bases, the J end by 5 bases, with 5 bases between. The germline V gene encodes CDR1 SGHRS and CDR2 YFSETQ. The CDR3 DNA sequence: TGCGCCAGCAGCTTGGCCAGAAATGAAAAACTGTTTTTT. Amino acids: CASSLARNEKLFF.

The chain carries TRBV6-1 and TRBJ2-2; TRBD1 matches 9 bases. Germline V lookup: CDR1 MNHNS, CDR2 SASEGT. The CDR3 consists of 15 residues. V dropped 6 bases and J dropped 1; count of bases not matched to a gene: 3. CDR3 in DNA: TGTGCCAGCAGCCGACAGGGGGGGAACACCGGGGAGCTGTTTTTT. Protein sequence: CASSRQGGNTGELFF.

The chain is built from TRBV5-8 and TRBJ1-1, with D possibly being TRBD1 (6 bases). The germline gives CDR1 SGHTS, CDR2 YDEGEE. This CDR3 spans 18 amino acids. Trimming left V 0 bases short and J 3 bases short, with 21 bases between. CDR3 loop: CASSLGSGQGLLDTEAFF. The DNA of the CDR3 is TGTGCCAGCAGCTTGGGGTCTGGGCAGGGGCTTTTGGACACTGAAGCTTTCTTT. The complete variable domain, with remaining parts taken from reference TRBV5-8 and TRBJ1-1, reads EAGVTQSPTHLIKTRGQQATLRCSPISGHTSVYWYQQALGLGLQFLLWYDEGEERNRGNFPPRFSGRQFPNYSSELNVNALELEDSALYLCASSLGSGQGLLDTEAFFGQGTRLTVV.

This chain links TRBV5-4 with TRBJ2-5; no reliable D call. CDR3 length equals 14 residues. V dropped 3 bases and J dropped 1 base, with 10 bases sitting between them. CDR1 SGHNT and CDR2 YYREEE come from the germline V gene (reference sequence). CDR3 nucleotide sequence: TGTGCCAGCAGCTATGACTCGCGCCAAGAGACCCAGTACTTC. Translated, it gives CASSYDSRQETQYF.

This rearrangement joins TRBV19 to TRBJ2-5; weak D call: TRBD2 (5 bases). The CDR3 sequence is 15 residues long. The ends were cut back, 4 bases at V and 0 bases at J, with 12 bases in the middle. CDR1 and CDR2 from the germline V gene are LNHDA and SQIVND (reference sequence). CDR3 in amino acids: CASSRMDWNQETQYF. Written as DNA, the CDR3 is TGTGCCAGTAGTAGGATGGACTGGAACCAAGAGACCCAGTACTTC.

This chain joins TRBV18 and TRBJ2-7, with 8 bases fitting TRBD1. The germline gives CDR1 KGHSH, CDR2 LQKENI. V was pared by 5 bases and J by 2 bases, with 8 bases of the junction left unmatched. The CDR3 is made up of 15 amino acids. CDR3 sequence (DNA): TGTGCCAGCTCATCCCAGGGGACAGGCACCTACGAGCAGTACTTC. It codes for CASSSQGTGTYEQYF.

This chain joins TRBV19 and TRBJ2-4; 11 bases are a match to TRBD2. Germline V CDR1 and CDR2: LNHDA, SQIVND (reference sequence). The CDR3 runs 12 residues. The V gene end was trimmed by 6 bases and the J gene end by 9 bases; junction bases not matched to a gene: 1. The CDR3, as DNA: TGTGCCAGTAGCCTAGCGGGGGGCATTCAGTACTTC. Translated, it gives CASSLAGGIQYF.

The chain employs TRBV7-3 and TRBJ1-2; D possibly corresponds to TRBD1 (5 bases). The germline V gene has CDR1 SGHTA and CDR2 FQGTGA. The CDR3 is 13 amino acids. Trimming stripped 2 bases from V and 7 bases from J, with 11 bases between. For the CDR3, the DNA is TGTGCCAGCAGCTTAGGGGCAGGCGGTGGCTACACCTTC. It encodes CASSLGAGGGYTF.

V and J are TRBV2 and TRBJ1-6; TRBD1 is a possible D gene (5 bases). This CDR3 has 14 residues. The germline gives CDR1 SNHLY, CDR2 FYNNEI. The V end was cut by 7 bases, the J end by 5 bases, with 12 bases between. CDR3 DNA: TGTGCCAGCACCTTACTCAGGGATAATTCACCCCTCCACTTT. Amino acids: CASTLLRDNSPLHF.

This sequence joins TRBV3-1 (or the pseudogene TRBV3-2) and TRBJ2-7; D remains unclear. This CDR3 is 14 amino acids long. The V end was cut by 1 base, the J end by 2 bases, with 9 bases between. The germline CDR1 and CDR2 sequences are LGHDT and YNNKEL (reference sequence). CDR3 bases: TGTGCCAGCAGCCAAGGAGCCATCACCTACGAGCAGTACTTC. Encoded protein: CASSQGAITYEQYF.